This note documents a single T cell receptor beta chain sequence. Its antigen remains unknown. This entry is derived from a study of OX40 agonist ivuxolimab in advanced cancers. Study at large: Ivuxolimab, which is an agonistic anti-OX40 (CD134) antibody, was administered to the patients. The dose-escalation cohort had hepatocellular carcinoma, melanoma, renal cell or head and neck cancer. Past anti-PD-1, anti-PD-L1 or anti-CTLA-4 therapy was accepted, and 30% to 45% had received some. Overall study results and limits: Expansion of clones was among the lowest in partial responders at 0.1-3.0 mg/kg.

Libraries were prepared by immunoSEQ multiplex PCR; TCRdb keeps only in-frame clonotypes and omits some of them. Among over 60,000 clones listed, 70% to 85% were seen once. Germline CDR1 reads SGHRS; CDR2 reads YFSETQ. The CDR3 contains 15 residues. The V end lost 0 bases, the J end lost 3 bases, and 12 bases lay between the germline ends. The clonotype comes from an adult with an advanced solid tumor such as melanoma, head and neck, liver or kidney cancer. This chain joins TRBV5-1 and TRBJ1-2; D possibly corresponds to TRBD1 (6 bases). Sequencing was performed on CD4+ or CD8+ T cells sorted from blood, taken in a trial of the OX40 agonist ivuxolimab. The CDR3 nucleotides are TGCGCCAGCAGCTTGGGCTCAGGGGCAGACTATGGCTACACCTTC. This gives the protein CASSLGSGADYGYTF.